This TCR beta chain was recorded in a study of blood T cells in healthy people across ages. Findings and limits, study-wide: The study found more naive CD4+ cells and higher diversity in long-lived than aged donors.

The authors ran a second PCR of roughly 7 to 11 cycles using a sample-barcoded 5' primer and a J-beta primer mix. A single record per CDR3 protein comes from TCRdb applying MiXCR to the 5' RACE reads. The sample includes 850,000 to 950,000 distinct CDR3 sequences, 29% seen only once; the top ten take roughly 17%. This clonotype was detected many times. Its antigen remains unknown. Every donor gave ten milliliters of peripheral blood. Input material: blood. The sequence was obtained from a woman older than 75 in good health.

CDR3 region: CASSKGHTYNSPLHF. As DNA, the CDR3 is TGTGCCAGCAGCAAAGGACATACTTATAATTCACCCCTCCACTTT. The chain carries TRBV6-5 and TRBJ1-6; D possibly corresponds to TRBD1 (5 bases). V gave up 6 bases and J gave up 4 bases, with 13 bases separating them. Germline CDR1 and CDR2: MNHEY and SVGAGI. CDR3 size: 15 residues.